The 17 T cell receptor beta chains in this list originate from one sample, sequenced in a study of blood T cell repertoires in COVID-19. Sequencing used immunoSEQ multiplex PCR; TCRdb keeps in-frame clones, though not all of them. The sample includes around 120,000 clones, around 76% seen only once; the top ten take about 2.5%. Sequencing was carried out using peripheral blood. The receptor set was obtained from an older man with acute or convalescent COVID-19.

This sequence joins TRBV6-5 and TRBJ1-5; 7 nucleotides match TRBD1. CDR1 and CDR2 from the germline V gene are MNHEY and SVGAGI. V shed 6 bases, J shed 2 bases, and the junction held 4 bases outside the gene matches. The CDR3 is 14 residues long. The CDR3 loop is CASRRQGGNQPQHF. CDR3 nucleotide sequence: TGTGCCAGCAGGCGACAGGGCGGCAATCAGCCCCAGCATTTT.

The chain employs TRBV14 and TRBJ1-2, with D uncertain. The ends were cut back, 1 base at V and 10 bases at J, with 7 bases in the middle. CDR3 length: 11 residues. Germline values: CDR1 SGHDN, CDR2 FVKESK. In nucleotides, the CDR3 is TGTGCCAGCAGCCAAGGTCGTCTCTACACCTTC. Protein: CASSQGRLYTF.

The gene calls are TRBV5-1 and TRBJ2-3, with 12 bases matching TRBD2. Trimming cost V 4 bases and J 0 bases; bases outside gene matches: 3. This CDR3 has 16 residues. CDR1 is SGHRS, CDR2 YFSETQ, per germline. The chain's CDR3 is CASSRGLAGSTDTQYF. As DNA, the CDR3 is TGCGCCAGCAGCCGCGGACTAGCGGGGAGCACAGATACGCAGTATTTT.

This sequence joins TRBV24-1 and TRBJ1-3; 7 bases match TRBD1. V was pared by 3 bases and J by 4 bases, with 5 bases of the junction left unmatched. Germline-derived CDR1 and CDR2 are KGHDR and SFDVKD. This CDR3 spans 15 amino acids. CDR3 loop: CATSDVTGAGNTIYF. CDR3 DNA: TGTGCCACCAGTGATGTTACAGGGGCAGGAAACACCATATATTTT.

The V gene is TRBV18, the J gene TRBJ2-5; maybe TRBD2 (5 bases). The germline V gene has CDR1 KGHSH and CDR2 LQKENI. The length of the CDR3 is 15 residues. V lost 2 bases and J lost 3, with 13 bases in between. CDR3 region: CASSPGSEVEETQYF. For the CDR3, the DNA is TGTGCCAGCTCACCAGGGAGTGAAGTAGAAGAGACCCAGTACTTC.

This clone appeared a single time. The chain links TRBV12-5 to TRBJ2-5; the D gene is possibly TRBD2 (5 bases). Per germline, CDR1 LGHNT and CDR2 FRNRAP. The CDR3 is 12 amino acids. Trimming left V 4 bases short and J 5 bases short, with 8 bases between. CDR3 sequence reads: CASGSTGETQYF. CDR3 coding DNA: TGTGCTAGTGGTTCGACGGGGGAGACCCAGTACTTC.

V is TRBV23-1 and J is TRBJ1-1; D call uncertain. TRBV23-1 is classed as an ORF, of uncertain function. This CDR3 region has 14 residues. Trimming took 0 bases from V and 5 from J, leaving 10 bases between them. CDR3 loop: CASSQSVEGTEAFF. The CDR3 bases are TGCGCCAGCAGTCAATCAGTGGAGGGAACTGAAGCTTTCTTT.

The CDR3 loop reads CASSVDEGYSNQPQHF. DNA of the CDR3: TGTGCCAGCAGCGTAGATGAGGGTTATAGCAATCAGCCCCAGCATTTT. The V call is TRBV9, the J call TRBJ1-5, with D unresolved. The V and J ends lost 0 bases and 0 bases respectively, with 10 bases between them. CDR1 is SGDLS and CDR2 is YYNGEE in the germline V gene. The length of the CDR3 is 16 residues.

Here the CDR3 reads CATSRGTGGDSPLHF. The DNA of the CDR3 is TGTGCCACCAGCAGGGGGACAGGGGGCGATTCACCCCTCCACTTT. This chain uses TRBV15 with TRBJ1-6; 12 bases fit TRBD1. With 3 bases clipped from V and 8 bases from J, the junction kept 2 bases outside the gene matches. The CDR3 consists of 15 residues. The germline V gene encodes CDR1 LNHNV and CDR2 YYDKDF (reference sequence).

The CDR3 nucleotides are TGTGCCAGCAGCCGACAGGCGACCTACGAGCAGTACTTC. Its protein product is CASSRQATYEQYF. The chain has TRBV7-2 and TRBJ2-7; D perhaps matches TRBD1 (6 bases). Per germline, CDR1 SGHTA and CDR2 FQGNSA. V lost 5 bases, J lost 2 bases, and 10 bases lay in between. This CDR3 is 13 amino acids long.

CDR3 nucleotide sequence: TGTGCCAGCAGCGGTTGGGCAGGGGCTAACTATGGCTACACCTTC. The encoded protein is CASSGWAGANYGYTF. The gene calls are TRBV9 and TRBJ1-2; TRBD1 might be the D (6 bases). Looked up from germline, CDR1 is SGDLS and CDR2 is YYNGEE. V was pared by 3 bases and J by 0 bases, with 12 bases between. CDR3 length: 15 residues.

This clone was seen only a few times. The chain couples TRBV11-2 to TRBJ2-7; weak D call: TRBD1 (6 bases). There are 15 residues in the CDR3. CDR1 SGHAT and CDR2 FQNNGV come from the germline V gene. The V end was cut by 6 bases, the J end by 0 bases, with 15 bases between. The DNA of the CDR3 is TGTGCCAGCAGTATCCGGGACACTCGCTCCTACGAGCAGTACTTC. It specifies CASSIRDTRSYEQYF. The variable domain in full, completed from reference TRBV11-2 and TRBJ2-7, reads EAGVAQSPRYKIIEKRQSVAFWCNPISGHATLYWYQQILGQGPKLLIQFQNNGVVDDSQLPKDRFSAERLKGVDSTLKIQPAKLEDSAVYLCASSIRDTRSYEQYFGPGTRLTVT.

This clone appeared a single time. CDR3 region: CASSLVSGRGLNTDTQYF. The CDR3 bases are TGTGCCAGCAGCTTGGTTTCCGGGCGGGGGTTAAACACAGATACGCAGTATTTT. V usage is TRBV5-4 and J usage is TRBJ2-3; 7 bases agree with TRBD2. The ends lost 0 bases at V and 2 bases at J; junction bases unmatched: 12. There are 18 residues in the CDR3. Germline V gene lookup returns CDR1 SGHNT and CDR2 YYREEE (reference sequence).

V is TRBV7-2 and J is TRBJ2-3, with 10 nucleotides matching TRBD2. The CDR3 extends over 16 amino acids. CDR1 is SGHTA, CDR2 FQGNSA, per germline. Unmatched junction bases numbered 5, after V lost 5 bases and J lost 0 bases. CDR3 region: CASSILAGESTDTQYF. The CDR3, as DNA: TGTGCCAGCAGCATCCTAGCGGGGGAGAGCACAGATACGCAGTATTTT.

The rearrangement joins TRBV7-8 to TRBJ2-3, with TRBD2 matching 8 bases. V gave up 5 bases and J gave up 0 bases; unmatched junction bases: 13. CDR1 is SGHVS and CDR2 is FQNEAQ in the germline V gene. The CDR3 is 18 residues long. The CDR3: CASSQGKAGATSTDTQYF. The CDR3 DNA is TGTGCCAGCAGCCAGGGGAAAGCGGGAGCAACTAGCACAGATACGCAGTATTTT.

The rearrangement joins TRBV4-1 to TRBJ1-5, with TRBD1 identical over 8 bases. J was trimmed by 5 bases and V by 4 bases; bases with no gene match: 7. Germline CDR1 reads MGHRA; CDR2 reads YSYEKL. The CDR3 loop spans 15 amino acids. Here the CDR3 DNA reads TGCGCCAGCAGCCCTCGACAGGGGCGAGATCAGCCCCAGCATTTT. Its translation is CASSPRQGRDQPQHF.

The rearrangement uses TRBV2 and TRBJ1-6, with no clear D. The CDR3 spans 15 residues. Germline CDR1 is SNHLY and CDR2 is FYNNEI. V gave up 8 bases and J gave up 0 bases, with 11 bases separating them. CDR3 loop: CASSQGSSYNSPLHF. As DNA, the CDR3 is TGTGCCAGCTCCCAAGGGAGCTCCTATAATTCACCCCTCCACTTT.